The source of this TCR beta chain is a study of cytomegalovirus exposure and HLA in healthy donors. About this clone itself: Its antigen is currently unknown.

Researchers ran the PCR with 60 Vbeta and 13 Jbeta primers. Data came from immunoSEQ multiplex PCR; TCRdb stores just in-frame clones and leaves some out. The table lists 150,000 to 200,000 clones, about 83% of them singletons, with approximately 5.4% in the top ten. The CDR3 sequence is 17 residues long. J lost 1 base, V lost 1 base, and 7 bases had no gene match. The germline CDR1 and CDR2 sequences are LGHNA and YNFKEQ. Findings and limits, study-wide: Altogether, 164 TCR beta chains were recorded as cytomegalovirus-associated. A highly shared variant cluster was judged a likely technical artifact.

This receptor was taken from a woman aged 25 to 45 in good health and CMV-seropositive. The genes are TRBV4-2 and TRBJ2-3, with TRBD2 matching 8 bases. The sequencing sample was made of PBMCs. CDR3 DNA sequence: TGTGCCAGCAGCCAAGCGGTTAGCGGGACACGCACAGATACGCAGTATTTT. Residues: CASSQAVSGTRTDTQYF.